A selection of T cell receptor beta chains follows, all from one sample in a study of blood T cell repertoires in COVID-19. TCRdb keeps only in-frame clones here, not all; method: immunoSEQ multiplex PCR. The data show approximately 110,000 clones, approximately 84% seen once. Sequencing input: peripheral blood. The receptors originated from a human donor in a cohort sampled during active COVID-19. CDR3s include the opening cysteine and the closing phenylalanine or tryptophan. Size values are once, few and many counts, or a class for expanded clones, and some rows have none.

abundance	v_gene	CDR3aa
few	TRBV3-1/TRBV3-2	CASRPGQVPYEQYF
.	TRBV28	CASSWNGDRSHIYGYTF
once	TRBV24-1	CATSTSGGPNEQFF
.	TRBV9	CASSPLTGAASPLHF
.	TRBV14	CASSQVTGAEQYF
.	TRBV30	CAWEPEGGGYEQYF
.	TRBV5-1	CASSLGPGNEKLFF
.	TRBV28	CASSSVGNKILNEQFF
.	TRBV29-1	CSAAQGAATEAFF
.	TRBV9	CASSVGSGGTDTQYF
.	TRBV7-8	CASSSQGVGETQYF
.	TRBV5-5	CASSLAVYEQYF
.	TRBV24-1	CATSDPGLAGGHIGNEQFF
few	TRBV7-9	CASSLAIVLGGLGEQFF
.	TRBV10-1	CASSNRGGATGELFF
.	TRBV9	CASSALWTGDNEQFF
.	TRBV5-1	CASSLDEGAPGNTIYF
few	TRBV11-2	CASSPFGNSPLHF
.	TRBV5-5	CASSFYLTENYGYTF
.	TRBV2	CASSGEGGTQYF
.	TRBV5-1	CASRAGALNTGELFF
many	TRBV4-3	CASSQTGYGYTF
once	TRBV5-1	CASSFRPSGDYEQYF
.	TRBV10-3	CAISETTYRGNEQYF
few	TRBV7-6	CASRVERGSTQYF
.	TRBV15	CATQPDRGNTEAFF
few	TRBV28	CASSSRQGSLNQPQHF